The subject of this entry is one TCR beta chain. The target of this receptor is not known. Base quality data are lacking; no much larger clone is found one base away. At the junction V is shortened by 3 bases and J by 6 bases, with 17 bases in between. Sequences MDHEN (CDR1) and SYDVKM (CDR2) are obtained from the germline V gene. The CDR3 spans 15 residues, from the cysteine through the phenylalanine. Only the CDR3 portion is preserved as DNA: 45 bases, with reading frame beginning at the first base. The roughly 39 donors, aged about 6 to 95 years, were systemically healthy Caucasian individuals from Russia. Roughly 11 milliliters of peripheral blood were drawn from each donor into EDTA-treated Vacutainer tubes. Ficoll-Paque density-gradient centrifugation was used to isolate PBMCs, with at least 7 million obtained per sample. Total RNA was extracted from PBMCs with Trizol reagent, with at least 5.5 micrograms obtained per sample. Naive CD45RAhigh/CD27high T cell percentages were measured by flow cytometry on a PBMC aliquot from every donor.

Receptor libraries were prepared by 5' RACE. Sequencing took place on an Illumina HiSeq 2500. A second PCR of roughly 7 to 12 cycles was performed with a sample-barcoded 5' primer and a J-beta primer mix. A unique molecular identifier was introduced onto each TCR beta cDNA molecule by a template-switch 5' adaptor carrying 12 random nucleotides. Each sample yielded at least 2.5 million CDR3-containing paired-end reads. All of the RNA was converted into first-strand cDNA using the Mint cDNA synthesis kit, with a TRBC-specific oligonucleotide serving as the primer. Following uracil-DNA glycosylase treatment, a first 18-cycle PCR with universal primers M1SS and BC2_uni_R was performed on all cDNA. The published analysis was carried out like this. Each sample was normalized by randomly selecting 1 million high-quality reads, each carrying a distinct molecular identifier. Reads sharing molecular identifiers were discarded rather than binned into consensus sequences. MiTCR, run with a Q25 quality threshold and the strictest error-elimination algorithm, handled CDR3 identification, clonotype clustering and error correction. Lower-bound total TCR beta diversity was estimated with a nonparametric unseen species model using Euler transformation. The public reads were reanalyzed by TCRdb: fastp trimming at Q25, MiXCR alignment, in-frame beta chains only. Each entry is one CDR3 protein sequence, shown with its most common DNA and genes. The V and J calls, along with clone size, are taken from TCRdb and not from the paper's own processing. The sample has 550,000 to 800,000 distinct CDR3 sequences on record, 32% of them singletons. Of the sample, roughly 15% falls within the top ten clones.

The entry originates in a study of blood T cells in healthy people across ages (dated by TCRdb to the mid-2010s). Broadly, across the study: Template switching captured roughly one uniquely barcoded TCR beta cDNA molecule per two T cells in model experiments. To avoid experimental bias, donors of different ages were randomly spread across the sequencing lanes. The study analyzed two additional independent replicas of 1 million unique cDNA reads from the same blood draw for two donors, one aged 18 to 30 and one aged 80 or older. The study measured age-related changes in TCR beta repertoire diversity using deep sequencing normalized with unique cDNA molecular identifiers. Donors were grouped into four age groups: young (average 16 years), middle-aged (39), aged (62) and long-lived (just over 80).

Overall results and qualifications from the work: As age increased, observed TCR beta diversity per million T cells dropped in a roughly linear way, and a significant reduction was already evident by age 40. Since profiling was done on bulk unsorted PBMCs, naive and antigen-experienced compartments could not be conclusively compared. Because the CMV infection status of the donors was unknown, age-related changes in expanded clonotypes may potentially have been confounded. Compared with the aged group, the long-lived group had more naive CD4+ T cells, fewer expanded clones and increased TCR diversity, suggesting age selection. Observed TCR beta diversity correlated strongly with the percentage of naive T cells measured by flow cytometry. Estimates of total diversity based on one million sequenced T cells were regarded as lower bounds and as underestimates.

The sequenced sample consisted of blood. The chain employs TRBV28 and TRBJ1-2, with no confidently assigned D gene. The TCR originated in a woman aged 80 or over in good health. Donor details come from another sample of the same person, matched by shared clones. CDR3 sequence: CASSFGLSNPNGYTF. At the DNA level, the sequence is TGTGCCAGCAGTTTCGGGCTATCCAACCCTAATGGCTACACCTTC.